What follows are 30 T cell receptor beta chains derived from one specimen sequenced in a study of blood T cell repertoires in COVID-19. TCRdb's copy holds only in-frame clones and misses some; the assay was immunoSEQ multiplex PCR. Of 150,000 to 200,000 clones in the sample, less than 90% were seen once. The sequenced sample was peripheral blood. All receptors come from a woman between 55 and 75 years old with COVID-19, enrolled during active disease.

This chain uses TRBV6-2 or TRBV6-3 with TRBJ1-1; D is unclear. Trimming took off 4 bases at V and 2 bases at J, with 8 bases between the two ends. Germline V gene data show CDR1 as MNHEY and CDR2 as SVGEGT. CDR3 length: 13 amino acids. DNA for the CDR3: TGTGCCAGCAGTTCTACCCCTAACACTGAAGCTTTCTTT. Its translation is CASSSTPNTEAFF.

This chain links TRBV29-1 with TRBJ2-7; 14 nucleotides agree with TRBD2. CDR1 and CDR2 (germline): SQVTM, ANQGSEA. The CDR3 contains 16 residues. The J segment lost 7 bases and the V segment lost 3 bases, leaving 11 bases of the junction unmatched. In DNA, the CDR3 is TGCAGCGTTGACCGTGGGACTAGCGGGAGTAGGTCTGAGCAGTACTTC. Translation: CSVDRGTSGSRSEQYF.

This chain joins TRBV19 and TRBJ1-3; TRBD1 aligns across 7 bases. With 2 bases clipped from V and 0 bases from J, the junction kept 4 bases outside the gene matches. The CDR3 totals 16 residues. The germline CDR1 and CDR2 sequences are LNHDA and SQIVND (reference sequence). The CDR3 reads CASSITQGSSGNTIYF. CDR3 sequence (DNA): TGTGCCAGTAGTATAACACAGGGGAGCTCTGGAAACACCATATATTTT.

This clone is a singleton in its sample. In DNA form, the CDR3 reads TGTGCCAGCAGCTCCCTCGGGAGCGGGAGGGCAACAGATACGCAGTATTTT. This encodes CASSSLGSGRATDTQYF. This sequence joins TRBV7-2 and TRBJ2-3; 10 nucleotides line up with TRBD2. The CDR3 sequence is 17 residues long. Germline V gives CDR1 SGHTA, CDR2 FQGNSA. V gave up 4 bases and J gave up 3 bases; unmatched junction bases: 10.

This CDR3 is CASSLGRWGGEQYF. The CDR3 DNA sequence: TGTGCCAGCAGCTTAGGGAGGTGGGGAGGCGAGCAGTACTTC. The genes are TRBV11-3 and TRBJ2-7, with a possible D match to TRBD2 (6 bases). The germline V gene encodes CDR1 SGHNT and CDR2 YENEEA. V shed 1 base and J shed 6 bases, with 13 bases lying between them. The CDR3 spans 14 residues.

The chain recombines TRBV7-2 with TRBJ2-1; D remains unclear. Germline CDR1 is SGHTA and CDR2 is FQGNSA. The CDR3 covers 13 residues. The V and J ends lost 5 bases and 6 bases respectively, with 11 bases between them. CDR3 nucleotides: TGTGCCAGCAGCCCCCGGTCCCCCAATGAGCAGTTCTTC. It encodes CASSPRSPNEQFF.

The chain employs TRBV7-2 and TRBJ1-2; 7 bases are a match to TRBD1. The CDR3 totals 13 residues. V gave up 1 base and J gave up 4 bases; unmatched junction bases: 0. The germline V gene has CDR1 SGHTA and CDR2 FQGNSA. DNA of the CDR3: TGTGCCAGCAGCTTAGGACAGGGCTATGGCTACACCTTC. Translating gives CASSLGQGYGYTF. Using reference TRBV7-2 and TRBJ1-2 for the parts outside the CDR3, the full variable domain is GAGVSQSPSNKVTEKGKDVELRCDPISGHTALYWYRQSLGQGLEFLIYFQGNSAPDKSGLPSDRFSAERTGGSVSTLTIQRTQQEDSAVYLCASSLGQGYGYTFGSGTRLTVV.

The DNA of the CDR3 is TGTGCCAGCAGTGAGAGAATGAGCAATGAGCAGTTCTTC. Translation gives CASSERMSNEQFF. V usage is TRBV2 and J usage is TRBJ2-1; no reliable D call. The CDR3 is 13 amino acids. CDR1 and CDR2 (germline): SNHLY, FYNNEI. The V gene lost 3 bases and the J gene lost 6 bases, with 9 bases spanning the gap.

This chain uses TRBV19 with TRBJ1-1, with D possibly TRBD1 on 6 matching bases. Trimming shortened V by 6 bases and J by 7 bases, and 18 bases separated the two germline ends. The CDR3 is 14 amino acids. The V gene's germline CDR1 is LNHDA and CDR2 SQIVND (reference sequence). The chain's CDR3 is CASSWGGAVDEAFF. The CDR3 region has the DNA TGTGCCAGTAGCTGGGGGGGGGCGGTTGATGAAGCTTTCTTT. Using reference TRBV19 and TRBJ1-1 for the parts outside the CDR3, the full variable domain is DGGITQSPKYLFRKEGQNVTLSCEQNLNHDAMYWYRQDPGQGLRLIYYSQIVNDFQKGDIAEGYSVSREKKESFPLTVTSAQKNPTAFYLCASSWGGAVDEAFFGQGTRLTVV.

V gene TRBV19 combines with J gene TRBJ2-6, with 7 bases identical to TRBD1. The germline V gene has CDR1 LNHDA and CDR2 SQIVND (reference sequence). CDR3 size: 15 residues. Trimming at V came to 6 bases and at J to 4 bases, leaving 6 bases not matched to a gene. CDR3 protein: CASRQGVSGANVLTF. DNA for the CDR3: TGTGCCAGTAGGCAGGGGGTATCCGGGGCCAACGTCCTGACTTTC.

This rearrangement joins TRBV15 to TRBJ1-2; 7 positions agree with TRBD1. The CDR3 is made up of 14 amino acids. V was pared by 1 base and J by 8 bases, with 7 bases of the junction left unmatched. The germline CDR1 and CDR2 sequences are LNHNV and YYDKDF (reference sequence). CDR3 protein: CATSRVRGGVGYTF. Written as DNA, the CDR3 is TGTGCCACCAGCAGAGTGCGAGGGGGCGTCGGCTACACCTTC.

V is TRBV28 and J is TRBJ1-1, with TRBD1 matching 10 bases. CDR3 length: 17 amino acids. V lost 2 bases, J lost 5 bases, and 11 bases stayed unmatched. In germline, CDR1 is MDHEN, CDR2 SYDVKM. CDR3 amino acids: CASSLRDRGPQGTEAFF. The CDR3 bases are TGTGCCAGCAGTTTACGGGACAGGGGCCCTCAAGGGACTGAAGCTTTCTTT. The full variable domain, completed using reference TRBV28 and TRBJ1-1, is DVKVTQSSRYLVKRTGEKVFLECVQDMDHENMFWYRQDPGLGLRLIYFSYDVKMKEKGDIPEGYSVSREKKERFSLILESASTNQTSMYLCASSLRDRGPQGTEAFFGQGTRLTVV.

The chain combines TRBV18 with TRBJ1-4; D remains ambiguous. The CDR3 is 14 residues long. CDR1 is KGHSH, CDR2 LQKENI, per germline. V lost 2 bases and J 0 bases, leaving 4 bases between the germline ends. CDR3 amino acids: CASSPTATNEKLFF. CDR3 DNA sequence: TGTGCCAGCTCACCAACAGCAACTAATGAAAAACTGTTTTTT.

The chain has TRBV11-2 and TRBJ1-4; no firm D call. The CDR3 totals 15 residues. Trimming removed 2 bases from V and 3 bases from J, with 10 bases in between. Germline CDR1 is SGHAT and CDR2 is FQNNGV. CDR3 residues: CASSLSGIANEKLFF. In DNA form, the CDR3 reads TGTGCCAGCAGCTTATCGGGAATCGCTAATGAAAAACTGTTTTTT.

CDR3 sequence: CASSLAGDSPLHF. In nucleotides, the CDR3 is TGTGCCAGCAGCTTAGCCGGAGATTCACCCCTCCACTTT. The chain combines TRBV7-9 with TRBJ1-6; D gene ambiguous. Germline V gene data show CDR1 as SEHNR and CDR2 as FQNEAQ (reference sequence). The V gene lost 0 bases and the J gene lost 8 bases, with 5 bases spanning the gap. The CDR3 covers 13 residues.

This clone appeared once. The chain links TRBV20-1 to TRBJ2-5; perhaps TRBD2 as D (7 bases). Per germline, CDR1 DFQATT and CDR2 SNEGSKA (reference sequence). The CDR3 covers 11 residues. Trimming pared 7 bases from V and 5 bases from J, leaving 11 bases between. DNA of the CDR3: TGCAGTGGTGGGAGGGGGGAGACCCAGTACTTC. Encoded protein: CSGGRGETQYF.

V gene TRBV5-1 combines with J gene TRBJ2-1; D might be TRBD2 (6 bases). Germline CDR1 reads SGHRS; CDR2 reads YFSETQ. Trimming cost V 0 bases and J 6 bases, with 10 bases left between them. The CDR3 covers 14 residues. The CDR3 nucleotides read TGCGCCAGCAGCTTGGCCGGACTACCCAATGAGCAGTTCTTC. It is translated as CASSLAGLPNEQFF. Looking up the rest from reference TRBV5-1 and TRBJ2-1 gives the full variable domain: KAGVTQTPRYLIKTRGQQVTLSCSPISGHRSVSWYQQTPGQGLQFLFEYFSETQRNKGNFPGRFSGRQFSNSRSEMNVSTLELGDSALYLCASSLAGLPNEQFFGPGTRLTVL.

V usage is TRBV7-3 and J usage is TRBJ2-1; possible D gene TRBD2, 5 bases. Trimming cost V 0 bases and J 8 bases, with 14 bases left between them. The CDR3 loop spans 15 amino acids. Germline V gene data show CDR1 as SGHTA and CDR2 as FQGTGA. CDR3 DNA sequence: TGTGCCAGCAGCTTAACGGACTGGACGGGCGATGAGCAGTTCTTC. Translating gives CASSLTDWTGDEQFF. Looking up the rest from reference TRBV7-3 and TRBJ2-1 gives the full variable domain: GAGVSQTPSNKVTEKGKYVELRCDPISGHTALYWYRQSLGQGPEFLIYFQGTGAADDSGLPNDRFFAVRPEGSVSTLKIQRTERGDSAVYLCASSLTDWTGDEQFFGPGTRLTVL.

The gene calls are TRBV7-2 and TRBJ2-7; a weak D match, TRBD1 (5 bases). Looked up from germline, CDR1 is SGHTA and CDR2 is FQGNSA. This CDR3 contains 16 residues. Trimming took off 1 base at V and 2 bases at J, with 15 bases between the two ends. The CDR3 DNA follows: TGTGCCAGCAGCTTAGAATTCCGAAGGGGTGCCTACGAGCAGTACTTC. Residues: CASSLEFRRGAYEQYF.

There are a few counts of this clone. The V and J genes are TRBV11-2 and TRBJ2-3; 10 positions agree with TRBD2. V shed 5 bases, J shed 5 bases, and the junction held 4 bases outside the gene matches. CDR3 length: 14 amino acids. Germline CDR1 SGHAT, CDR2 FQNNGV. The CDR3 protein is CASSQAGGVDTQYF. CDR3 in DNA: TGTGCCAGCAGCCAAGCGGGAGGGGTAGATACGCAGTATTTT. Combining the CDR3 with reference TRBV11-2 and TRBJ2-3 gives the whole variable domain EAGVAQSPRYKIIEKRQSVAFWCNPISGHATLYWYQQILGQGPKLLIQFQNNGVVDDSQLPKDRFSAERLKGVDSTLKIQPAKLEDSAVYLCASSQAGGVDTQYFGPGTRLTVL.

The chain combines TRBV7-9 with TRBJ1-5; no clear D gene. Germline V gene sequence: CDR1 SEHNR, CDR2 FQNEAQ (reference sequence). V was trimmed by 5 bases and J by 0 bases, leaving 11 bases between them. The length of the CDR3 is 15 residues. The CDR3 coding sequence is TGTGCCAGCAGCGCGGAGGGCTATAGCAATCAGCCCCAGCATTTT. Its protein product is CASSAEGYSNQPQHF.

This clone came up once. The rearrangement joins TRBV9 to TRBJ1-1, with D uncertain. Germline V gives CDR1 SGDLS, CDR2 YYNGEE. V dropped 4 bases and J dropped 0 bases, with 16 bases sitting between them. The CDR3 length is 16 residues. The CDR3 coding sequence is TGTGCCAGCAGCCCTGATAAGGGAGGAGTGAACACTGAAGCTTTCTTT. It encodes CASSPDKGGVNTEAFF.

CDR3 amino acids: CASSSGTVGNTIYF. CDR3 nucleotides: TGTGCCAGCAGCTCGGGGACAGTAGGAAACACCATATATTTT. This chain joins TRBV11-2 and TRBJ1-3, with TRBD1 matching over 7 bases. The CDR3 sequence is 14 residues long. With V trimmed by 4 bases and J by 4 bases, 4 bases remained unmatched. Germline values: CDR1 SGHAT, CDR2 FQNNGV.

The J gene is TRBJ2-1, the V gene TRBV7-8, with D maybe TRBD2 (7 bases). CDR1 is SGHVS, CDR2 FQNEAQ, per germline. The CDR3 has 14 amino acids. The V end was cut by 4 bases, the J end by 6 bases, with 13 bases between. The CDR3 region has the DNA TGTGCCAGCAGCTCCAGGGAGGGGGTCAATGAGCAGTTCTTC. Protein sequence: CASSSREGVNEQFF. Variable domain in full (rest from reference TRBV7-8 and TRBJ2-1): GAGVSQSPRYKVAKRGQDVALRCDPISGHVSLFWYQQALGQGPEFLTYFQNEAQLDKSGLPSDRFFAERPEGSVSTLKIQRTQQEDSAVYLCASSSREGVNEQFFGPGTRLTVL.

The sample holds a few counts of this clone. The chain couples TRBV11-2 to TRBJ2-3; D perhaps matches TRBD1 (5 bases). This CDR3 spans 13 amino acids. Between the trimmed V and J ends, which lost 1 base and 4 bases, there was a span of 6 bases. Per germline, CDR1 SGHAT and CDR2 FQNNGV. The CDR3 sequence: CASSLAGPDTQYF. DNA for the CDR3: TGTGCCAGCAGCTTAGCAGGGCCAGATACGCAGTATTTT.

V and J are TRBV7-9 and TRBJ2-3; D perhaps matches TRBD2 (7 bases). CDR1 and CDR2 from the germline V gene are SEHNR and FQNEAQ (reference sequence). Trimming stripped 1 base from V and 2 bases from J, with 10 bases between. The CDR3 length is 15 residues. The CDR3 DNA follows: TGTGCCAGCAGCTTAGAGGGGGGGGCCACAGATACGCAGTATTTT. Translation gives CASSLEGGATDTQYF.

This sequence joins TRBV7-9 and TRBJ2-1; a possible D gene is TRBD2 (6 bases). Germline V lookup: CDR1 SEHNR, CDR2 FQNEAQ (reference sequence). This CDR3 has 16 residues. With 5 bases removed from V and 1 base from J, the gap between germline ends came to 15 bases. CDR3 in DNA: TGTGCCAGCAGCCCCATAGCGGAGCTATCCTACAATGAGCAGTTCTTC. Protein sequence: CASSPIAELSYNEQFF.

CDR3 loop: CASSSGVLGEQFF. Written as DNA, the CDR3 is TGTGCCAGCAGTTCTGGAGTACTTGGTGAGCAGTTCTTC. The chain couples TRBV6-2 or TRBV6-3 to TRBJ2-1, with D hard to call. Looked up from germline, CDR1 is MNHEY and CDR2 is SVGEGT. CDR3 length: 13 amino acids. V was trimmed by 4 bases and J by 9 bases, leaving 13 bases between them.

This chain joins TRBV19 and TRBJ1-2; 9 nucleotides align to TRBD1. The germline V gene encodes CDR1 LNHDA and CDR2 SQIVND (reference sequence). The ends lost 0 bases at V and 5 bases at J; junction bases unmatched: 7. The CDR3 is made up of 16 amino acids. CDR3 bases: TGTGCCAGTAGTATAGACCCGACAGGGGGGTTTTATGGCTACACCTTC. It specifies CASSIDPTGGFYGYTF. Variable domain in full (rest from reference TRBV19 and TRBJ1-2): DGGITQSPKYLFRKEGQNVTLSCEQNLNHDAMYWYRQDPGQGLRLIYYSQIVNDFQKGDIAEGYSVSREKKESFPLTVTSAQKNPTAFYLCASSIDPTGGFYGYTFGSGTRLTVV.

The gene calls are TRBV7-2 and TRBJ2-2; possibly TRBD2 for D (5 bases). The CDR3 covers 15 residues. Germline V lookup: CDR1 SGHTA, CDR2 FQGNSA. V shed 3 bases and J shed 3 bases, with 11 bases lying between them. The CDR3 spells CASSFSPGYTGELFF. CDR3 bases: TGTGCCAGCAGCTTCAGCCCGGGGTACACCGGGGAGCTGTTTTTT.